This T cell receptor beta chain was recovered during a study of blood T cell repertoires in COVID-19. For the study at large: Samples taken during acute and convalescent COVID-19 were collected in the United States, Italy and Spain. T cells, B-cell-depleted T cells, or PBMCs supplied cDNA or gDNA.

The Seattle patients, enrolled during active infection, were followed longitudinally. Germline-derived CDR1 and CDR2 are KGHSH and LQKENI. This CDR3 spans 14 amino acids. V was shortened by 6 bases and J by 1 base, with 12 bases between the two germline ends. Authors' methods: Amplified reference gene primers provided the basis for estimating nucleated cell counts. TCRdb keeps only in-frame clones here, not all; method: immunoSEQ multiplex PCR. V, J and clone size are those of that table, while D and trimming were read from the DNA. The sample lists 200,000 to 250,000 clones, roughly nine tenths occurring once.

This chain links TRBV18 with TRBJ1-1; tentatively, D is TRBD1 (6 bases). Source material: peripheral blood. The sequence was collected from a man aged 60 to 75 with COVID-19, enrolled during active disease. The CDR3 protein is CASSQGPRNTEAFF. As DNA, the CDR3 is TGTGCCAGCTCGCAGGGGCCACGGAACACTGAAGCTTTCTTT.